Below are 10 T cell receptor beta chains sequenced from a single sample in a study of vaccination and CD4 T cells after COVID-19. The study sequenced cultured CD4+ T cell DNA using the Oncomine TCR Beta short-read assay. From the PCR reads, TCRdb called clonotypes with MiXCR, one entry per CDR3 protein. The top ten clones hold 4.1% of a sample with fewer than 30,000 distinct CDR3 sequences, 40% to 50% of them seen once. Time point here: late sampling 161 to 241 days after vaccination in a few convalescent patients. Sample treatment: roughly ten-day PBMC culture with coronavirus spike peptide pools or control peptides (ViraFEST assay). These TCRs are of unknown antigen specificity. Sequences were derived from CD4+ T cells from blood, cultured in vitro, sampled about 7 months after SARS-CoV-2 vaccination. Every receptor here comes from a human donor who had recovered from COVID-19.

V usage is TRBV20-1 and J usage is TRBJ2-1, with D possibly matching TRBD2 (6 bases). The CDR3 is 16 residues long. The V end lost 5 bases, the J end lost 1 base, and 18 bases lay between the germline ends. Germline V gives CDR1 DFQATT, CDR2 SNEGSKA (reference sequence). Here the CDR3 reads CSAPDLVGGSYNEQFF. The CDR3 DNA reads TGCAGTGCTCCAGACTTGGTCGGGGGATCCTACAATGAGCAGTTCTTC.

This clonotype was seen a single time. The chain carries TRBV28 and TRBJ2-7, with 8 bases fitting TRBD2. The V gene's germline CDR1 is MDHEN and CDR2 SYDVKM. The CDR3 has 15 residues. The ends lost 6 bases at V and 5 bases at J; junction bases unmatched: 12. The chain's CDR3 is CASSSGTRVLDEQYF. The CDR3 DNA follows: TGTGCCAGCAGCTCCGGGACTAGGGTTTTGGACGAGCAGTACTTC.

CDR3 sequence: CASSLGRRTGRTIYGYTF. The CDR3 bases are TGTGCCAGCAGCTTAGGACGGAGGACAGGGAGGACTATCTATGGCTACACCTTC. V and J are TRBV7-2 and TRBJ1-2; 8 positions match TRBD1. Unmatched junction bases numbered 14, after V lost 1 base and J lost 4 bases. The CDR3 contains 18 residues. Germline V CDR1 and CDR2: SGHTA, FQGNSA.

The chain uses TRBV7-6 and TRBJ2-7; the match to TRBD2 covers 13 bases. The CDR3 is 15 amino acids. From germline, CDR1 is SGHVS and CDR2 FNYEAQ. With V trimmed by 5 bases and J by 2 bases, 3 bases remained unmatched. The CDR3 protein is CASSLLAGGTYEQYF. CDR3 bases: TGTGCCAGCAGCCTACTAGCGGGAGGGACCTACGAGCAGTACTTC. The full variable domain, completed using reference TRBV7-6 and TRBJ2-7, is GAGVSQSPRYKVTKRGQDVALRCDPISGHVSLYWYRQALGQGPEFLTYFNYEAQQDKSGLPNDRFSAERPEGSISTLTIQRTEQRDSAMYRCASSLLAGGTYEQYFGPGTRLTVT.

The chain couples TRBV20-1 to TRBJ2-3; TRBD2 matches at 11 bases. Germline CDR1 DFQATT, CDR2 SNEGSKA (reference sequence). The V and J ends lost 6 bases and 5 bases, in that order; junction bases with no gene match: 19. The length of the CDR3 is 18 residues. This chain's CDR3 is CSANGLAGPRSMEDTQYF. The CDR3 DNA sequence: TGCAGTGCGAACGGACTAGCGGGTCCCCGGTCGATGGAAGATACGCAGTATTTT.

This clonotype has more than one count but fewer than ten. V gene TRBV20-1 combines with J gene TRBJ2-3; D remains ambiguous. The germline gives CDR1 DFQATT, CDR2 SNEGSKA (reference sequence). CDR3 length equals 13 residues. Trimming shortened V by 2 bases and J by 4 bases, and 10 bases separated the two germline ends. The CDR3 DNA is TGCAGTGCTAGATGGCCGGGCGCAGATACGCAGTATTTT. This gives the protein CSARWPGADTQYF.

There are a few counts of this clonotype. The CDR3 loop reads CASNLLAASYNEQFF. In DNA, the CDR3 is TGTGCCAGCAACCTGCTCGCGGCTTCCTACAATGAGCAGTTCTTC. This chain joins TRBV27 and TRBJ2-1; D is uncertain. Germline loops: CDR1 MNHEY, CDR2 SMNVEV (reference sequence). With 7 bases removed from V and 1 base from J, the gap between germline ends came to 14 bases. This CDR3 is 15 amino acids long.

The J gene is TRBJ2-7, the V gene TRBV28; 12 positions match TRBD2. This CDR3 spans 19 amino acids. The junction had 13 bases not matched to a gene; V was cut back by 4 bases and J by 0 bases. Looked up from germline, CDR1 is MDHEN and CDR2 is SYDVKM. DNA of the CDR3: TGTGCCAGCAGTTCGGGGACTAGCGGGTCGTACGTCTTCTCCTACGAGCAGTACTTC. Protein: CASSSGTSGSYVFSYEQYF.

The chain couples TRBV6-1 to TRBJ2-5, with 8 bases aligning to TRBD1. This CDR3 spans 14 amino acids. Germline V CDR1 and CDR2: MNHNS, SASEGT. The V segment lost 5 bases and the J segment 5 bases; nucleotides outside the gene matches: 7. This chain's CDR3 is CASSRQGRGETQYF. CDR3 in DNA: TGTGCCAGCAGTAGACAGGGGCGAGGGGAGACCCAGTACTTC.

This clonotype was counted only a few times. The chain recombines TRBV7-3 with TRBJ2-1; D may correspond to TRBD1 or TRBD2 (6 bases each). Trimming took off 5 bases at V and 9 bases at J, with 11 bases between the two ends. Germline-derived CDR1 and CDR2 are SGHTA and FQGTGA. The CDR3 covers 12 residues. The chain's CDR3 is CASSVQGGEQFF. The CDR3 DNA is TGTGCCAGCAGCGTACAGGGAGGTGAGCAGTTCTTC.